The rows below give T cell receptor beta chains drawn from one sample of a study of T cell changes during pregnancy in multiple sclerosis. Here immunoSEQ multiplex PCR was the method, and the copy in TCRdb shows in-frame clones only, minus some. This sample has about 27,000 clones, with 89% found just once. The source material was CD8+ T cells from peripheral blood mononuclear cells, sampled in the second trimester of pregnancy. These TCRs come from a female donor with multiple sclerosis, enrolled in a pregnancy study. The CDR3 runs from the conserved cysteine through the conserved F or W. D genes are given only for firm matches. The size field is filled for only some rows; it gives once, few, many or a size class.

j_call d_call clone_size v_call cdr3_aa cdr3_nt
TRBJ2-1 TRBD2 once TRBV19 CASSMGGSANEQFF TGTGCCAGTAGTATGGGCGGGAGTGCGAATGAGCAGTTCTTC
TRBJ2-1 TRBD2 - TRBV15 CATSRIVGGRYNEQFF TGTGCCACCAGCAGAATAGTGGGAGGGAGATACAATGAGCAGTTCTTC
TRBJ2-7 TRBD1 - TRBV14 CASSLRIMTGDSGYEQYF TGTGCCAGCAGCCTAAGGATAATGACAGGGGACTCGGGTTACGAGCAGTACTTC
TRBJ2-7 TRBD2 - TRBV5-1 CPHGGGEQYF TGCCCTCATGGGGGGGGCGAGCAGTACTTC
TRBJ1-5 TRBD1 - TRBV19 CASSGATGAYSNQPQHF TGTGCCAGTAGTGGGGCTACAGGGGCCTATAGCAATCAGCCCCAGCATTTT
TRBJ2-3 - - TRBV4-2 CASSQEDFGTPIGDTQYF TGTGCCAGCAGCCAAGAAGATTTCGGGACTCCGATTGGAGATACGCAGTATTTT
TRBJ2-7 TRBD2 - TRBV4-3 CASSQDSGRYDEQYF TGCGCCAGCAGCCAAGACAGCGGGAGATACGACGAGCAGTACTTC
TRBJ2-1 TRBD2 - TRBV10-2 CASSASVVSSGSNPYNEQFF TGCGCCAGCAGTGCATCGGTTGTGTCTAGCGGGAGTAACCCCTACAATGAGCAGTTCTTC
TRBJ1-4 - - TRBV7-2 CASSLASWGGEKLFF TGTGCCAGCAGCTTAGCGAGCTGGGGCGGTGAAAAACTGTTTTTT
TRBJ2-2 TRBD1 - TRBV5-1 CASSYGQVGTGELFF TGCGCCAGCAGCTATGGACAGGTGGGAACCGGGGAGCTGTTTTTT
TRBJ2-7 TRBD2 - TRBV5-6 CASSLGLAGNSYEQYF TGTGCCAGCAGCCTAGGACTAGCGGGTAACTCCTACGAGCAGTACTTC
TRBJ2-7 - - TRBV7-9 CASSTGTRVYEQYF TGTGCCAGCAGCACCGGGACAAGAGTCTACGAGCAGTACTTC
TRBJ2-3 - - TRBV7-6 CASSPIGTDTQYF TGTGCCAGCAGCCCCATAGGCACAGATACGCAGTATTTT
TRBJ2-7 - - TRBV7-9 CASSFESGGSLEQYF TGTGCCAGCAGCTTTGAGAGTGGAGGTTCCCTCGAGCAGTACTTC
TRBJ2-1 TRBD2 - TRBV6-1 CASSRLAGSDEQFF TGTGCCAGCAGTAGACTAGCGGGGAGCGATGAGCAGTTCTTC
TRBJ2-7 TRBD1 - TRBV7-8 CASSLVPGTDYEQYF TGTGCCAGCAGCTTAGTTCCCGGGACAGACTACGAGCAGTACTTC
TRBJ2-1 - - TRBV4-1 CASSHANDEQFF TGCGCCAGCAGCCATGCTAACGATGAGCAGTTCTTC
TRBJ2-4 TRBD2 - TRBV4-1 CASSQVPGGSRYIQYF TGCGCCAGCAGCCAAGTCCCGGGGGGGAGTCGATACATTCAGTACTTC
TRBJ2-2 - - TRBV30 CAWSLAMRATGELFF TGTGCCTGGAGTCTTGCAATGCGGGCCACCGGGGAGCTGTTTTTT
TRBJ1-1 - - TRBV19 CASRPGGGNTEAFF TGTGCCAGTAGGCCGGGAGGGGGGAACACTGAAGCTTTCTTT
TRBJ1-2 - - TRBV2 CASSARGAYGYTF TGTGCCAGCAGTGCCAGGGGCGCATATGGCTACACCTTC
TRBJ1-5 - - TRBV7-8 CASSLVGTVNQPQHF TGTGCCAGCAGCTTAGTCGGGACTGTAAATCAGCCCCAGCATTTT
TRBJ2-1 - - TRBV19 CASSVFRGSYNEQFF TGTGCCAGTAGTGTATTCAGGGGATCCTACAATGAGCAGTTCTTC
TRBJ1-1 - once TRBV5-5 CASSWEAGWPLMNTEAFF TGTGCCAGCAGCTGGGAGGCAGGTTGGCCCCTGATGAACACTGAAGCTTTCTTT
TRBJ2-3 TRBD1 - TRBV9 CASSAPPGQGTDTQYF TGTGCCAGCAGCGCCCCCCCGGGACAGGGAACAGATACGCAGTATTTT
TRBJ2-1 TRBD2 - TRBV28 CASGAGTSYNEQFF TGTGCCAGCGGAGCGGGGACCTCCTACAATGAGCAGTTCTTC
TRBJ2-3 - - TRBV9 CASSALWEAVTDTQYF TGTGCCAGCAGCGCTCTGTGGGAGGCCGTGACAGATACGCAGTATTTT
TRBJ1-3 - - TRBV6-1 CASSEGGNSGNTIYF TGTGCCAGCTCCGAAGGCGGAAACTCTGGAAACACCATATATTTT
TRBJ1-5 - - TRBV28 CASSFPILDGNNQPQHF TGTGCCAGCAGTTTCCCCATTCTGGACGGGAACAATCAGCCCCAGCATTTT
TRBJ2-7 - - TRBV29-1 CSVQGGPWGEQYF TGCAGCGTACAGGGGGGGCCCTGGGGGGAGCAGTACTTC
TRBJ1-1 TRBD1 - TRBV25-1 CASSPDRYNTEAFF TGTGCCAGCAGTCCGGACAGGTATAACACTGAAGCTTTCTTT
TRBJ2-6 TRBD1 - TRBV19 CASIFPRDRGAGANVLTF TGTGCCAGTATCTTCCCCCGGGACAGGGGAGCTGGGGCCAACGTCCTGACTTTC
TRBJ2-1 - - TRBV5-5 CASSLGPGVIGNEQFF TGTGCCAGCAGCTTGGGTCCAGGGGTGATTGGCAATGAGCAGTTCTTC
TRBJ2-3 TRBD1 few TRBV6-1 CASSGTGGEDTQYF TGTGCCAGCTCCGGGACAGGGGGCGAAGATACGCAGTATTTT
TRBJ2-5 - - TRBV28 CASSLRAGLANSGAQYF TGTGCCAGCAGTTTAAGAGCGGGGCTCGCAAATTCAGGGGCCCAGTACTTC
TRBJ2-5 - - TRBV7-9 CASSSAGFGKTQYF TGTGCCAGCAGTTCCGCAGGGTTTGGGAAGACCCAGTACTTC
TRBJ2-2 - - TRBV7-6 CASSLGLIVTDTGELFF TGTGCCAGCAGCTTAGGATTGATCGTAACGGACACCGGGGAGCTGTTTTTT
TRBJ2-1 TRBD2 - TRBV29-1 CSVVSGITYYNEQFF TGCAGCGTTGTAAGCGGGATTACCTACTACAATGAGCAGTTCTTC
TRBJ2-1 TRBD2 once TRBV7-3 CASSPGLADTNEQFF TGTGCCAGCAGCCCGGGACTAGCGGATACCAATGAGCAGTTCTTC
TRBJ2-2 TRBD2 - TRBV7-9 CASSSLWVTSGTNTGELFF TGTGCCAGCAGCTCCTTATGGGTTACTAGCGGGACGAACACCGGGGAGCTGTTTTTT
TRBJ2-7 - - TRBV2 CASSDRGPLYYEQYF TGTGCCAGCAGTGATAGGGGTCCCCTTTACTACGAGCAGTACTTC
TRBJ2-7 TRBD2 - TRBV28 CASSPLGGTYEQYF TGTGCCAGCAGCCCCCTGGGAGGGACCTACGAGCAGTACTTC
TRBJ2-5 - - TRBV28 CASSLVRGEETQYF TGTGCCAGCAGTTTGGTAAGGGGCGAAGAGACCCAGTACTTC
TRBJ2-2 - - TRBV4-1 CASGQTNTGELFF TGCGCCAGCGGACAGACGAACACCGGGGAGCTGTTTTTT
TRBJ2-5 - - TRBV7-2 CASSRGSLQETQYF TGTGCCAGCAGCAGGGGCAGCCTCCAAGAGACCCAGTACTTC
TRBJ2-1 TRBD2 - TRBV27 CASSSGLAGVNEQFF TGTGCCAGCAGTTCCGGACTAGCGGGAGTCAATGAGCAGTTCTTC
TRBJ1-1 - few TRBV10-3 CAISGGTLRIF TGTGCCATCAGTGGAGGCACCCTTAGAATCTTT
TRBJ2-2 TRBD1 - TRBV23-1 CASSQSLGQGTGELFF TGCGCCAGCAGTCAATCCCTCGGACAGGGGACCGGGGAGCTGTTTTTT
TRBJ2-1 - - TRBV28 CAINRELDEQFF TGTGCAATCAATCGGGAGTTAGATGAGCAGTTCTTC
TRBJ2-2 - - TRBV9 CASSSWTASGGELFF TGTGCCAGCAGCTCCTGGACAGCCTCGGGCGGGGAGCTGTTTTTT
TRBJ1-3 - once TRBV7-6 CASSLADSRSGNTIYF TGTGCCAGCAGCCTAGCGGACTCCCGCTCTGGAAACACCATATATTTT
TRBJ1-1 - - TRBV5-4 CASSLTGLNTEAFF TGTGCCAGCAGCTTGACAGGGTTGAACACTGAAGCTTTCTTT
TRBJ2-5 - - TRBV28 CASSLTGMEETQYF TGTGCCAGCAGTTTAACGGGAATGGAAGAGACCCAGTACTTC
TRBJ2-7 TRBD2 - TRBV27 CASSHGTSGRVGQYF TGTGCCAGCAGTCACGGGACTAGCGGGAGGGTTGGGCAGTACTTC
TRBJ1-1 TRBD1 - TRBV7-9 CASSQGQGDGIEAFF TGTGCCAGCAGCCAGGGACAGGGGGACGGAATTGAAGCTTTCTTT
TRBJ2-7 TRBD2 - TRBV7-6 CASSPAGGTTYEQYF TGTGCCAGCAGCCCTGCAGGCGGGACTACCTACGAGCAGTACTTC
TRBJ1-2 TRBD1 once TRBV19 CASSGTGTVTGYTF TGTGCCAGTAGTGGAACCGGGACAGTGACTGGCTACACCTTC